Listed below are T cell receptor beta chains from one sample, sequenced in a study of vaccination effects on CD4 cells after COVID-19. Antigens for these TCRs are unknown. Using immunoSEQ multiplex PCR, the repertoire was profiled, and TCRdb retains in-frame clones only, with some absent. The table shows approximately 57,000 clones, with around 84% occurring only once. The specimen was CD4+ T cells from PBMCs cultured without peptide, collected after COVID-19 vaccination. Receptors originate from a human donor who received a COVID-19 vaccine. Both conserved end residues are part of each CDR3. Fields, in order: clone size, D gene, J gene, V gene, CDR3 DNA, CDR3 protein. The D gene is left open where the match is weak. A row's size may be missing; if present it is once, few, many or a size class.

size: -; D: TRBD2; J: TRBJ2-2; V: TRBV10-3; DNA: TGTGCCATCACCCCGGGAGGGGGGGACACCGGGGAGCTGTTTTTT; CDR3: CAITPGGGDTGELFF
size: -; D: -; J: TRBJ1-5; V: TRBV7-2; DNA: TGTGCCAGCAGCTTGGGGTCCAGGCCCCAGCATTTT; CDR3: CASSLGSRPQHF
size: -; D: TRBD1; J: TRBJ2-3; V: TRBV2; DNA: TGTGCCAGCAGTGAACAGGGGGCATCAAGCACAGATACGCAGTATTTT; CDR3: CASSEQGASSTDTQYF
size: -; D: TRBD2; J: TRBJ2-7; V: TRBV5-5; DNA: TGTGCCAGCAGCCTACTAGCGTATCACGAGCAGTACTTC; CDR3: CASSLLAYHEQYF
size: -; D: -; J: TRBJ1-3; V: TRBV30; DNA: TGTGCCTGGAGTTCGCAGGTGGTAAACACCATATATTTT; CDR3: CAWSSQVVNTIYF
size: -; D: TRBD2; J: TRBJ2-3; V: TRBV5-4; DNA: TGTGCCAGCAGCGCAGCGGGAGGTTCCGGAGATACGCAGTATTTT; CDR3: CASSAAGGSGDTQYF
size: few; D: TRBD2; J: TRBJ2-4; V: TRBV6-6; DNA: TGTGCCAGCATACCGGGAGGGTCCAAAAACATTCAGTACTTC; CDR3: CASIPGGSKNIQYF
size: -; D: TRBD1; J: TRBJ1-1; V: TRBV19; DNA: TGTGCCAGTGTCAAGGACAGGGGCCTCATGAACACTGAAGCTTTCTTT; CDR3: CASVKDRGLMNTEAFF
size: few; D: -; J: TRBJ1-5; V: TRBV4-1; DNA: TGCGCCAGCAGCCAGGAACAGGGAAGGAATCAGCCCCAGCATTTT; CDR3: CASSQEQGRNQPQHF
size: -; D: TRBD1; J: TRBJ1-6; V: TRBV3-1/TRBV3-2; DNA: TGTGCCAGCAGCACAACAGGGGGTAATTCACCCCTCCACTTT; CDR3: CASSTTGGNSPLHF
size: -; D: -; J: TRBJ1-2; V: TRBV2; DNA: TGTGCCAGCAGCGAGGGGCGGGGTCCTTACTATGGCTACACCTTC; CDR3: CASSEGRGPYYGYTF
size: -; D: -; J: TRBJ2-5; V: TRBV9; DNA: TGTGCCAGCAGCGTCGAGCCCACCCAAGAGACCCAGTACTTC; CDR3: CASSVEPTQETQYF
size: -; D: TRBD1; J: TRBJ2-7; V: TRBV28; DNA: TGTGCCAGCAGTTCAACCGGGACAGGGACCAAGCAGTACTTC; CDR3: CASSSTGTGTKQYF
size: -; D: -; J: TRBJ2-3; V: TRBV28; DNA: TGTGCCAGCAGTGTAGCCGACTCCCCTACGAGGGGCGATACGCAGTATTTT; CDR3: CASSVADSPTRGDTQYF
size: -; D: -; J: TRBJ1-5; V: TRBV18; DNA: TGTGCCAGCTCGCCACGGAGGGATCATCAGCCCCAGCATTTT; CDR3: CASSPRRDHQPQHF
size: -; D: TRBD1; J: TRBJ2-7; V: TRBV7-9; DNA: TGTGCCAGCTCCGGGACAGCCTACGAGCAGTACTTC; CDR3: CASSGTAYEQYF
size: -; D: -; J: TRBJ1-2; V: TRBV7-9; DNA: TGTGCCAGCAGCTGGGCTGACGGGGACTATGGCTACACCTTC; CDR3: CASSWADGDYGYTF
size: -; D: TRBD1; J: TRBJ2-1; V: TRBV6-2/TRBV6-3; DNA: TGTGCCAGCAGTTACTCGATAAAGGTGACTTGGACAGGGAAGGACAATGAGCAGTTCTTC; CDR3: CASSYSIKVTWTGKDNEQFF
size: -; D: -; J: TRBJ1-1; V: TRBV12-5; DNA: TGTGCTAGTGGTTTGGGACAGCCCGGAGAAGCTTTCTTT; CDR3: CASGLGQPGEAFF
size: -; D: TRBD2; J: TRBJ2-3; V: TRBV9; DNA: TGTGCCAGCAGCGTAGACCCAGCGGGAGGGGTAGATACGCAGTATTTT; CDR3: CASSVDPAGGVDTQYF
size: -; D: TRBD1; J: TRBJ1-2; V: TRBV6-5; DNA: TGTGCCAGCAGTTACTCATACGACAGGGGGCGCATTGGCTACACCTTC; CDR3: CASSYSYDRGRIGYTF
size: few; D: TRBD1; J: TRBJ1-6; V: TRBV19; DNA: TGTGCCAGTAAAGACAGGGTGGGGTATAATTCACCCCTCCACTTT; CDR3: CASKDRVGYNSPLHF
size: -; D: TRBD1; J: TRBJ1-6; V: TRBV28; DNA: TGTGCCAGCAGTTTAAGGCCAGGGGGATATAATTCACCCCTCCACTTT; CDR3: CASSLRPGGYNSPLHF
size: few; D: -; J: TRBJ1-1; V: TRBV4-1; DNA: TGCGCCAGCAGCCCCAGGGGACCCAGGAACACTGAAGCTTTCTTT; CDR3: CASSPRGPRNTEAFF
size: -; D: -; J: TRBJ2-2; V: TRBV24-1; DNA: TGTGCCACCAGTGATAGGGCAGGCACCGGGGAGCTGTTTTTT; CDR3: CATSDRAGTGELFF
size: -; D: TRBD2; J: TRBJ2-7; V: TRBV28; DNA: TGTGCCAGCAGTTTACCTAGCGGGGAGGGGCAGTACTTC; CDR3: CASSLPSGEGQYF
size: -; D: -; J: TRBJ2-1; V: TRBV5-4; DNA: TGTGCCAGCAGCCCGGGGGCTAGCGTATCCTACAATGAGCAGTTCTTC; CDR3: CASSPGASVSYNEQFF
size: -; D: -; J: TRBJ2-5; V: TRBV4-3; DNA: TGCGCCAGCAGCCAAGGACCCCCGGACTTCGGGACGCAAGAGACCCAGTACTTC; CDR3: CASSQGPPDFGTQETQYF
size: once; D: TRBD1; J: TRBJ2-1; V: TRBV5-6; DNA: TGTGCCAGCAGCTTGGGACAGGGGGCGTACAATGAGCAGTTCTTC; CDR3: CASSLGQGAYNEQFF
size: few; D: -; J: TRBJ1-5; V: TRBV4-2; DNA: TGTGCCAGCAGCCAAGAGTTCACCCCAAGGCAGCCCCAGCATTTT; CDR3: CASSQEFTPRQPQHF
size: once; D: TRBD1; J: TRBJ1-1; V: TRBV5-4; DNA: TGTGCCAGCAGCTCGCAACCGGGACAGACGAACACTGAAGCTTTCTTT; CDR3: CASSSQPGQTNTEAFF
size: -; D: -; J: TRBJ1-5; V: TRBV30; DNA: TGTGCCTGGAGTCATCCGGGGAATAGCAATCAGCCCCAGCATTTT; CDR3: CAWSHPGNSNQPQHF
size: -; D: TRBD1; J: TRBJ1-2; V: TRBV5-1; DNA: TGCGCCAGCAGCTTGACCCCCGGGACAGCTAACTATGGCTACACCTTC; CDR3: CASSLTPGTANYGYTF
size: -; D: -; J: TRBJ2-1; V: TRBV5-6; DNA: TGTGCCAGCAGCTTGGCGCAGGGTTACAATGAGCAGTTCTTC; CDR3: CASSLAQGYNEQFF
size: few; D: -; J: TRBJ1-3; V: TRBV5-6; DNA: TGTGCCAGCAGCTTGGCCAGGGTGGAAGGAAACACCATATATTTT; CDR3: CASSLARVEGNTIYF
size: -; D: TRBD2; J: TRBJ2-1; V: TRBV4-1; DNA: TGCGCCAGCAGCCAAGACGGAGCGGGGGGGTACAATGAGCAGTTCTTC; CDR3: CASSQDGAGGYNEQFF
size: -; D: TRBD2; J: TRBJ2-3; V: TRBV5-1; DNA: TGCGCCAGCAGCACCGTAGCGGGTAGCACAGATACGCAGTATTTT; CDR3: CASSTVAGSTDTQYF
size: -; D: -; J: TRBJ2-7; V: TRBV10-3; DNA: TGTGCCATCAAGAGGACGGGTAGCTCCTACGAGCAGTACTTC; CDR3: CAIKRTGSSYEQYF
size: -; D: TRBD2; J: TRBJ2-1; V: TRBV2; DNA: TGTGCCAGCAGCACCCGGGGAGGGGAGGAGCAGTTCTTC; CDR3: CASSTRGGEEQFF
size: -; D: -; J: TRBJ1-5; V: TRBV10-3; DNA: TGTGCCATCAGCCAGGGGAATCAGCCCCAGCATTTT; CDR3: CAISQGNQPQHF
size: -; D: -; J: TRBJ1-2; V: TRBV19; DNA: TGTGCCAGTAGTATAGGCCAGGGGACCCATGGCTACACCTTC; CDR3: CASSIGQGTHGYTF
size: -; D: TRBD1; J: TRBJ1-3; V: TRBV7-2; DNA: TGTGCCAGCAGCAGCAGGACAGGACCCTCCTCTGGAAACACCATATATTTT; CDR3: CASSSRTGPSSGNTIYF
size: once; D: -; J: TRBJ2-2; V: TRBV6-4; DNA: TGTGCCAGCAGTGGTCAGGGAGGTACCGGGGAGCTGTTTTTT; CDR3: CASSGQGGTGELFF
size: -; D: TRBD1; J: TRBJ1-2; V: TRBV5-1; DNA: TGCGCCAGCAGCTTGAGACAGGGTGAAGATGGCTACACCTTC; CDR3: CASSLRQGEDGYTF
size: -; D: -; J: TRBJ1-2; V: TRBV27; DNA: TGTGCCAGCAGCCTTAACAAGGGACATGGCTACACCTTC; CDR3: CASSLNKGHGYTF
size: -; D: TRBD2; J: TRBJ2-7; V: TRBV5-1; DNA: TGCGCCAGCAGCCCCACTGGACTAGCGTCCTACGAGCAGTACTTC; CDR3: CASSPTGLASYEQYF
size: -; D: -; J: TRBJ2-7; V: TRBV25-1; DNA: TGTGCCAGCAGCGCCAGCGGTTCCTACGAGCAGTACTTC; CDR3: CASSASGSYEQYF
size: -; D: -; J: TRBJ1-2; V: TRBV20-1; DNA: TGCAGTGCTAGGGGAACCTATGGCTACACCTTC; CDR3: CSARGTYGYTF
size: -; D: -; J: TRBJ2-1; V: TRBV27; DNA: TGTGCCAGCAGCCACAGGAACTCCTACAATGAGCAGTTCTTC; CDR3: CASSHRNSYNEQFF
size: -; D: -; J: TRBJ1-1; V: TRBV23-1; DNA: TGCGCCAGCAGTCAATCGATTGGTGACAGTAAGAGGCGAGCTTTCTTT; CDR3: CASSQSIGDSKRRAFF
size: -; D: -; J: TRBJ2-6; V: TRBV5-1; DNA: TGCGCCAGCAGTTTTGATAGTGGTTCTGGGGCCAACGTCCTGACTTTC; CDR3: CASSFDSGSGANVLTF
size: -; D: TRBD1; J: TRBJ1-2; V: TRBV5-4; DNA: TGTGCCAGCAGCCCCGACAGGGCGTCTCTTTACTATGGCTACACCTTC; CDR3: CASSPDRASLYYGYTF